The clone carrying this T cell receptor beta chain was seen at least ten times. Amplified regions were TCR beta CDR3 sequences from RNA transcripts. HTBI primers were the set used in a first-round RT-PCR of the TCR CDR3. MiXCR, applied by TCRdb to the multiplex PCR reads, yields one record per CDR3 protein. There are 600,000 to 750,000 distinct CDR3 sequences in the sample; roughly 17% occur only once, and roughly 15% lies in the top ten. The sample is drawn from a study of T cells in Graves' hyperthyroidism and ophthalmopathy. Hyperthyroidism was newly diagnosed in patients aged 18 to 65 (duration under 2 months). V lost 0 bases and J 3 bases, leaving 12 bases between the germline ends. CDR1 is MNHEY and CDR2 is SMNVEV in the germline V gene (reference sequence). The CDR3 has 15 amino acids.

This chain joins TRBV27 and TRBJ2-7; the D is unclear. Source material: blood. The TCR comes from a man in his forties or fifties with Graves' hyperthyroidism. CDR3 sequence (DNA): TGTGCCAGCAGTTTATCGGTTGACGGCTACTACGAGCAGTACTTC. This translates into CASSLSVDGYYEQYF.